The text below deals with one T cell receptor (beta chain). Its matching antigen is unknown. The data were taken from a study of T cells expressing NK-cell markers. Across the study: CD3+CD56+NKG2C+, CD3+CD56+NKG2C- and CD3+CD56-NKG2C+ T cells, once sorted, supplied the TCR beta repertoires. Eight donors were sequenced, seven testing HCMV-seropositive and one testing seronegative.

5'RACE template switching built TCR beta cDNA with unique molecular identifiers. From the 5' RACE reads, TCRdb lists one entry per CDR3 protein and no DNA. This sample contains 300,000 to 500,000 distinct CDR3 sequences. Looked up from germline, CDR1 is MNHEY and CDR2 is SVGEGT. The CDR3 covers 12 residues. Notes on the study in general: Once again these clonotypes came out on top in the CD3+CD56-NKG2C+ fraction of a handful of donors.

The TCR was taken from a woman between 50 and 59 years old in good health. The sequenced sample was blood T cells: a sorted CD56 or NKG2C T cell subset, CD4+ or CD8+ T cells, or bulk PBMC T cells (not recorded which). The V and J genes are TRBV6-2 or TRBV6-3 and TRBJ2-3; TCRdb's assignment of TRBD1 cannot be checked, as there is no DNA. CDR3 region: CASRGQGYTQYF.